The subject of this entry is one T cell receptor beta chain. The antigen is not known. This sample is drawn from a study of OX40 agonist ivuxolimab in advanced cancers. The study's findings and limits: With doses of 0.1 to 3.0 mg/kg, CD4+ and CD8+ blood T cells had undergone clonal expansion by week 6. Some patients who did not respond also had low normalized T-cell clonal expansion.

V was clipped by 4 bases and J by 5 bases; unmatched bases: 11. This CDR3 is built from 16 residues. The germline V gene encodes CDR1 SGHRS and CDR2 YFSETQ. The data were produced by immunoSEQ multiplex PCR, yet TCRdb's version contains in-frame clones alone and is incomplete. Of 34,000 or so clones in the sample, approximately 80% were seen once. The rearrangement joins TRBV5-1 to TRBJ1-4; 7 nucleotides align to TRBD1. Sequenced here: CD4+ or CD8+ T cells sorted from blood, sampled in a trial of the OX40 agonist ivuxolimab. This clonotype originated in an adult with an advanced solid tumor such as melanoma, head and neck, liver or kidney cancer. The CDR3 nucleotides read TGCGCCAGCAGCACATCTAAGACAGGGCAAAATGAAAAACTGTTTTTT. Its translation is CASSTSKTGQNEKLFF.